These T cell receptor beta chains were read from a single sample in a study of cytotoxic CD8 clonotypes in ibrutinib-treated CLL. Using immunoSEQ multiplex PCR, the repertoire was profiled, and TCRdb retains in-frame clones only, with some absent. The sample holds fewer than 100,000 clones, about 86% seen once. Sequenced material: PBMCs, taken before ibrutinib treatment. These receptors were obtained from a human donor with chronic lymphocytic leukemia. Both conserved end residues are part of each CDR3. The D gene is left open where the match is weak. Clone sizes are given selectively: once, few, many, or a class where the clone is expanded.

NA,TRBV5-1,TRBD1,TRBJ2-7,CASSPDRGRAEQYF,TGCGCCAGCAGCCCGGACAGGGGGCGGGCCGAGCAGTACTTC
NA,TRBV6-1,NA,TRBJ2-7,CASSDDLYEQYF,TGTGCCAGCAGTGATGACCTCTACGAGCAGTACTTC
medium-sized,TRBV10-1,TRBD2,TRBJ2-7,CASSGTSGRSGEQYF,TGCGCCAGCAGCGGTACTAGCGGGAGGTCGGGCGAGCAGTACTTC
NA,TRBV6-6,NA,TRBJ2-7,CASSYSRDSSYEQYF,TGTGCCAGCAGTTACTCGCGGGACTCCAGCTACGAGCAGTACTTC
NA,TRBV7-9,NA,TRBJ2-3,CASSLVLGYADTQYF,TGTGCCAGCAGCTTAGTCCTAGGCTATGCAGATACGCAGTATTTT
NA,TRBV4-1,TRBD1,TRBJ2-2,CASSQWGTGNTGELFF,TGCGCCAGCAGCCAATGGGGGACAGGGAACACCGGGGAGCTGTTTTTT
NA,TRBV5-1,NA,TRBJ2-3,CASSYEGVGTDTQYF,TGCGCCAGCAGCTATGAGGGGGTAGGCACAGATACGCAGTATTTT
NA,TRBV27,TRBD1,TRBJ1-4,CASSLLGGSTNEKLFF,TGTGCCAGCAGTTTGTTAGGGGGCTCAACTAATGAAAAACTGTTTTTT
NA,TRBV7-6,TRBD1,TRBJ2-7,CASSPDRGEFYEQYF,TGTGCCAGCAGCCCGGACAGGGGCGAGTTCTACGAGCAGTACTTC
NA,TRBV12-5,NA,TRBJ2-1,CASGLFPEIFRKSSYNEQFF,TGTGCTAGTGGTTTGTTTCCGGAGATTTTCCGAAAAAGCTCCTACAATGAGCAGTTCTTC
NA,TRBV28,TRBD2,TRBJ2-3,CASSLRLAGVWARTTDTQYF,TGTGCCAGCAGTTTAAGGCTAGCGGGAGTATGGGCGAGGACCACAGATACGCAGTATTTT
NA,TRBV9,NA,TRBJ1-1,CASSMGNTEAFF,TGTGCCAGCAGCATGGGGAACACTGAAGCTTTCTTT
NA,TRBV28,NA,TRBJ2-1,CASALALYNEQFF,TGTGCCAGCGCGCTAGCGTTATACAATGAGCAGTTCTTC
NA,TRBV6-6,NA,TRBJ2-7,CASMDPVGEQYF,TGTGCCAGCATGGACCCGGTTGGCGAGCAGTACTTC
NA,TRBV9,TRBD2,TRBJ2-3,CASSVGPAGGTDTQYF,TGTGCCAGCAGCGTAGGACCAGCGGGGGGCACAGATACGCAGTATTTT
once,TRBV18,NA,TRBJ2-7,CASSPGLALVEQYF,TGTGCCAGCTCACCGGGACTGGCGCTTGTCGAGCAGTACTTC
NA,TRBV18,TRBD1,TRBJ1-2,CASSPGDSPNYGYTF,TGTGCCAGCTCACCCGGGGACAGTCCTAACTATGGCTACACCTTC
NA,TRBV4-2,NA,TRBJ1-4,CASSPITRAGVDEKLFF,TGTGCCAGCAGCCCAATAACCCGGGCGGGAGTCGACGAAAAACTGTTTTTT
NA,TRBV10-3,NA,TRBJ1-1,CAIGRGHEAFF,TGTGCCATCGGTAGAGGACATGAAGCTTTCTTT
NA,TRBV9,NA,TRBJ1-1,CASSVEGLTEAFF,TGTGCCAGCAGCGTAGAAGGGCTTACTGAAGCTTTCTTT
NA,TRBV9,TRBD1,TRBJ1-4,CASSVTGGAGKLFF,TGTGCCAGCAGCGTAACAGGGGGTGCCGGAAAACTGTTTTTT
NA,TRBV5-4,NA,TRBJ1-2,CASSLRYRLGGYTF,TGTGCCAGCAGCTTGAGGTATAGGTTAGGAGGCTACACCTTC